This T cell receptor (beta chain) was captured by sequencing in a study of T cell repertoires in cytomegalovirus infection. Study findings and constraints: HLA-C-restricted, CMV-specific TCR beta clonotypes were dominant ex vivo.

This clonotype was observed at least ten times. Its antigen is still unknown. TCRdb reprocessed the reads with MiXCR, giving one entry per CDR3 protein. The sample lists almost 500,000 distinct CDR3 sequences; about 10% were seen once. This TCR came from a human donor in good health (CMV status not recorded). Some clones in this sample may be carry-over from other donors' samples. The specimen was PBMCs.

The CDR3: CASSLGLIGPGELFF. DNA for the CDR3: TGTGCCAGCAGCTTAGGGCTCATCGGACCCGGGGAGCTGTTTTTT. The chain is built from TRBV7-3 and TRBJ2-2; no firm D call. The germline CDR1 and CDR2 sequences are SGHTA and FQGTGA. With 2 bases removed from V and 6 bases from J, the gap between germline ends came to 13 bases. The CDR3 has 15 residues.